What follows is one T cell receptor (beta chain) and its context. Sequencing targeted TCR beta in T cells from blood (CD8+ and CD4+). Patients with stable or active relapsing-remitting disease, all of them treatment-naive, made up the multiple sclerosis controls. This specimen belongs to a study of CD8 T cells in Susac syndrome. When the RNA was reverse transcribed, random hexamers were used with an input of about 0.5 to 1 ug. Amplification of TCR beta CDR3 used immunoSEQ multiplex PCR across 54 Vbeta and 13 Jbeta. In TCRdb, the immunoSEQ multiplex PCR reads were re-called with MiXCR into one record per CDR3 protein. The sample holds roughly 180,000 distinct CDR3 sequences, approximately 93% seen once. This clonotype was sampled from a human donor with multiple sclerosis. What was sequenced was CD4+ T cells from PBMCs.

The CDR3 coding sequence is TGTGCCAGCAGCTTAGTCCACCGGGACAACTCCTACAATGAGCAGTTCTTC. It is translated as CASSLVHRDNSYNEQFF. This chain uses TRBV7-2 with TRBJ2-1, with D perhaps TRBD1 (6 bases). Trimming left V 1 base short and J 0 bases short, with 13 bases between. The CDR3 loop spans 17 amino acids. Per germline, CDR1 SGHTA and CDR2 FQGNSA.